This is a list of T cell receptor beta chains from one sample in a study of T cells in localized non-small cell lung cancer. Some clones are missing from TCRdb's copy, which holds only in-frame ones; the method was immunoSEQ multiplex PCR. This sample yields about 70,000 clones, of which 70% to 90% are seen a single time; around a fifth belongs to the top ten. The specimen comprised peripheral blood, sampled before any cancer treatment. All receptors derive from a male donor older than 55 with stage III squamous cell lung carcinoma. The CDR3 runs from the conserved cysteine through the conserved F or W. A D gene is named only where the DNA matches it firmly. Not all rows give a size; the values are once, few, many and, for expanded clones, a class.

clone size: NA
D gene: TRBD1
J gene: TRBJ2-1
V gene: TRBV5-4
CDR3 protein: CASSRDRILYNEQFF
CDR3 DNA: TGTGCCAGCAGCAGGGACAGAATTTTATACAATGAGCAGTTCTTC

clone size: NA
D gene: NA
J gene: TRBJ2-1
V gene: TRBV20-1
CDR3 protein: CSANTNNEQFF
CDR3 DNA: TGCAGTGCTAACACCAACAATGAGCAGTTCTTC

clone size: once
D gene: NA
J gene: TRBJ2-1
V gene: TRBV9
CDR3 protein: CASSTRQSNEQFF
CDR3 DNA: TGTGCCAGCAGCACCCGACAGTCCAATGAGCAGTTCTTC

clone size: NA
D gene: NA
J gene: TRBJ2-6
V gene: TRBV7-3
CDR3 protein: CASSLVVSGANVLTF
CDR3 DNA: TGTGCCAGCAGCTTGGTGGTCTCTGGGGCCAACGTCCTGACTTTC

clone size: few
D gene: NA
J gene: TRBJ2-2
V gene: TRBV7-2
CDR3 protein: CASSLEGRRGNTGELFF
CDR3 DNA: TGTGCCAGCAGCTTAGAGGGACGGAGGGGTAACACCGGGGAGCTGTTTTTT

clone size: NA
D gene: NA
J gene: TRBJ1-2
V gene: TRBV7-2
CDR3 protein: CASRRSGRSYGYTF
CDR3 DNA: TGTGCCAGCAGACGCTCGGGACGGAGCTATGGCTACACCTTC

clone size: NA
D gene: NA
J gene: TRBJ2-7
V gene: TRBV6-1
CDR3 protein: CASSEMGGHSYEQYF
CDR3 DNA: TGTGCCAGCAGTGAAATGGGAGGCCATTCCTACGAGCAGTACTTC

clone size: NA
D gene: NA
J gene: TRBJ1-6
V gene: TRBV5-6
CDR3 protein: CASSFESGNNSPLHF
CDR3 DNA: TGTGCCAGCAGCTTTGAGTCAGGGAATAATTCACCCCTCCACTTT

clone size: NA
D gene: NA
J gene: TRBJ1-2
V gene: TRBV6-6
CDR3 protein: CASIRTDDSNYGYTF
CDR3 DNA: TGTGCCAGCATCCGGACAGACGACTCTAACTATGGCTACACCTTC

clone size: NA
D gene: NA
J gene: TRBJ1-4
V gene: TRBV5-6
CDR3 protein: CASSLGQFGEKLFF
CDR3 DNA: TGTGCCAGCAGCTTGGGACAGTTCGGTGAAAAACTGTTTTTT

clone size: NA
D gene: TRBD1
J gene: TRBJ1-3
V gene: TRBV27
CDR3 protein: CASSGEGARPTIYF
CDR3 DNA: TGTGCCAGCAGCGGTGAGGGGGCGCGTCCCACCATATATTTT

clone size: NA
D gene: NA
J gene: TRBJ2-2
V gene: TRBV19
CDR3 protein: CASSVTLASTGELFF
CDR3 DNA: TGTGCCAGTAGTGTGACCTTAGCGAGCACCGGGGAGCTGTTTTTT

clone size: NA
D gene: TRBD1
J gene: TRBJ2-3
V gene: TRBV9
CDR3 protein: CASSVEGAFTDTQYF
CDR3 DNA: TGTGCCAGCAGCGTAGAGGGGGCGTTCACAGATACGCAGTATTTT

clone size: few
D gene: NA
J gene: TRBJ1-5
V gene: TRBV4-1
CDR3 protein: CASSQEGRGFRQPQHF
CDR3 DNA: TGCGCCAGCAGCCAAGAAGGGAGGGGTTTTCGGCAGCCCCAGCATTTT

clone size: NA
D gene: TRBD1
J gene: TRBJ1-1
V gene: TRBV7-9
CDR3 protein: CASSLEGATEAFF
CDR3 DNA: TGTGCCAGCAGCTTAGAGGGGGCCACTGAAGCTTTCTTT

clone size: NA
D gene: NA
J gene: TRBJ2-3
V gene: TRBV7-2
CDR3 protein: CASSLGTGFTDTQYF
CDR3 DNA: TGTGCCAGCAGCTTAGGAACAGGGTTCACAGATACGCAGTATTTT